This T cell receptor beta chain was profiled in a study of lymphopenia after photon versus proton radiotherapy. Repertoires were generated with immunoSEQ multiplex PCR, while TCRdb's copy carries only in-frame clones and drops some. The table lists about 50,000 clones, under 95% of them singletons, with approximately 18% in the top ten. Germline loops: CDR1 SGHVS, CDR2 FQNEAQ. Trimming removed 7 bases from V and 10 bases from J, with 16 bases in between. The CDR3 length is 12 residues. The chain employs TRBV7-8 and TRBJ1-1, with D unclear. This TCR came from a woman in her 40s with cholangiocarcinoma. This specimen was peripheral blood, taken from a patient treated with photon-based radiotherapy. The CDR3 DNA reads TGTGCCAGCACCTCCGGGTGGGAAGGAGCTTTCTTT. It translates to CASTSGWEGAFF.